These 13 T cell receptor beta chains were all obtained from the same sample, sequenced in a study of blood T cells in healthy people across ages. Combining a sample-barcoded 5' primer with a J-beta primer mix, a second PCR ran for 7 to 11 cycles. TCRdb fed the 5' RACE reads into MiXCR, producing one record per CDR3 protein. Of approximately 1.5 million distinct CDR3 sequences in the sample, roughly two fifths are singletons; the top ten hold just over 4%. Sequencing was done on a sample of blood. The receptors here all came from a young woman in good health.

This chain links TRBV27 with TRBJ1-2; tentative D call: TRBD1 (6 bases). Germline-derived CDR1 and CDR2 are MNHEY and SMNVEV (reference sequence). The CDR3 totals 16 residues. Between the trimmed V and J ends, which lost 1 base and 1 base, there was a span of 13 bases. CDR3 in DNA: TGTGCCAGCAGTTTATTGTGGGGGGCGATTAACTATGGCTACACCTTC. It yields the protein CASSLLWGAINYGYTF.

The rearrangement joins TRBV4-3 to TRBJ2-1; 9 bases map to TRBD2. The CDR3 runs to 17 residues. With 4 bases clipped from V and 4 bases from J, the junction kept 11 bases outside the gene matches. Germline V gene data show CDR1 as LGHNA and CDR2 as YSLEER. The CDR3 nucleotides are TGCGCCAGCAGCCGGAACGCGAGACTAGCGGTGTACAATGAGCAGTTCTTC. Its protein product is CASSRNARLAVYNEQFF.

As DNA, the CDR3 is TGTGCCAGCAGCTTAGGTAGCGGGGGACCTAGCACAGATACGCAGTATTTT. This gives the protein CASSLGSGGPSTDTQYF. V and J are TRBV7-2 and TRBJ2-3; 9 positions agree with TRBD2. This CDR3 is built from 17 residues. CDR1 SGHTA and CDR2 FQGNSA come from the germline V gene. V was clipped by 1 base and J by 0 bases; unmatched bases: 5.

This clonotype was seen more than once but under ten times. The V gene is TRBV18, the J gene TRBJ1-2; D unclear. V gave up 2 bases and J gave up 8 bases, with 15 bases separating them. Germline-derived CDR1 and CDR2 are KGHSH and LQKENI. The CDR3 is made up of 14 amino acids. In DNA, the CDR3 is TGTGCCAGCTCACCAGCAGGAACGGGGAGAGGCTACACCTTC. It codes for CASSPAGTGRGYTF.

The chain employs TRBV4-3 and TRBJ1-2, with D possibly being TRBD1 (5 bases). Between the trimmed V and J ends, which lost 1 base and 1 base, there was a span of 10 bases. The CDR3 is made up of 15 amino acids. Germline CDR1 is LGHNA and CDR2 is YSLEER. Here the CDR3 DNA reads TGCGCCAGCAGCCAAGGGACACTTCTTAACTATGGCTACACCTTC. This encodes CASSQGTLLNYGYTF.

This chain joins TRBV4-1 and TRBJ1-1; D is uncertain. Germline V gives CDR1 MGHRA, CDR2 YSYEKL. The CDR3 is 13 amino acids. Trimming shortened V by 1 base and J by 7 bases, and 10 bases separated the two germline ends. CDR3 residues: CASSQGPYGEAFF. CDR3 nucleotides: TGCGCCAGCAGCCAAGGTCCTTACGGTGAAGCTTTCTTT.

This clonotype has only a few counts. The rearrangement joins TRBV20-1 to TRBJ2-5, with D possibly TRBD2 on 6 matching bases. The V gene lost 6 bases and the J gene lost 2 bases, with 16 bases spanning the gap. The CDR3 runs 14 residues. Per the germline V gene, CDR1 is DFQATT and CDR2 is SNEGSKA (reference sequence). CDR3 sequence reads: CSATDYRGQETQYF. The CDR3 bases are TGCAGTGCCACAGACTACCGGGGGCAAGAGACCCAGTACTTC.

This clonotype was observed a handful of times. CDR3 in amino acids: CASSQPGTGSEKLFF. In DNA, the CDR3 is TGTGCCAGCAGCCAGCCCGGGACAGGGAGTGAAAAACTGTTTTTT. V gene TRBV3-1 combines with J gene TRBJ1-4, with 9 bases lining up with TRBD1. The CDR3 contains 15 residues. The V and J ends lost 3 bases and 7 bases, in that order; junction bases with no gene match: 6. Per the germline V gene, CDR1 is LGHDT and CDR2 is YNNKEL (reference sequence). The complete variable domain, with remaining parts taken from reference TRBV3-1 and TRBJ1-4, reads DTAVSQTPKYLVTQMGNDKSIKCEQNLGHDTMYWYKQDSKKFLKIMFSYNNKELIINETVPNRFSPKSPDKAHLNLHINSLELGDSAVYFCASSQPGTGSEKLFFGSGTQLSVL.

J is TRBJ2-7 and V is TRBV20-1; the D call may be TRBD1 or TRBD2 (6 bases each). The end of the DNA is better explained by TRBJ2-5, so the J call may be wrong. Looked up from germline, CDR1 is DFQATT and CDR2 is SNEGSKA (reference sequence). CDR3 length equals 17 residues. CDR3 sequence: CSARRTLGGTIQETQYF. In DNA form, the CDR3 reads TGCAGTGCTAGACGTACGCTAGGGGGGACAATCCAAGAGACCCAGTACTTC.

V gene TRBV6-2 or TRBV6-3 combines with J gene TRBJ1-5, with 8 bases matching TRBD1. The junction had 10 bases not matched to a gene; V was cut back by 6 bases and J by 6 bases. Germline loops: CDR1 MNHEY, CDR2 SVGEGT. The CDR3 covers 15 residues. The CDR3, as DNA: TGTGCCAGCAGGAACCAGGGGGCGCATGGTCAGCCCCAGCATTTT. This gives the protein CASRNQGAHGQPQHF.

This clonotype has more than one count but fewer than ten. This chain links TRBV7-3 with TRBJ2-3, with D perhaps assigned TRBD1 or TRBD2 (6 bases each). Germline V gene lookup returns CDR1 SGHTA and CDR2 FQGTGA. V lost 5 bases to trimming and J lost 0 bases, with 15 bases between them. CDR3 length: 16 residues. CDR3 region: CASSRRGRTSTDTQYF. The CDR3 DNA reads as TGTGCCAGCAGCAGGAGGGGGAGGACCAGCACAGATACGCAGTATTTT. Based on the CDR3 plus reference TRBV7-3 and TRBJ2-3, the full variable domain is GAGVSQTPSNKVTEKGKYVELRCDPISGHTALYWYRQSLGQGPEFLIYFQGTGAADDSGLPNDRFFAVRPEGSVSTLKIQRTERGDSAVYLCASSRRGRTSTDTQYFGPGTRLTVL.

The J gene is TRBJ1-2, the V gene TRBV20-1, with D unresolved. The length of the CDR3 is 11 residues. Germline assignment: CDR1 DFQATT and CDR2 SNEGSKA (reference sequence). The V and J ends lost 4 bases and 4 bases respectively, with 7 bases between them. The CDR3 reads CSATAVYGYTF. The CDR3 DNA reads as TGCAGTGCTACGGCGGTCTATGGCTACACCTTC.

For this clonotype: A much larger clone lies a single base off, so this may be a read error. This chain links TRBV20-1 with TRBJ2-1; TRBD2 aligns across 10 bases. This CDR3 comprises 15 residues. The V segment lost 6 bases and the J segment 12 bases; nucleotides outside the gene matches: 17. In germline, CDR1 is DFQATT, CDR2 SNEGSKA (reference sequence). CDR3 sequence: CSALNRTSGVNLQFF. DNA for the CDR3: TGCAGTGCCCTCAACCGGACTAGCGGCGTCAACCTGCAGTTCTTC.